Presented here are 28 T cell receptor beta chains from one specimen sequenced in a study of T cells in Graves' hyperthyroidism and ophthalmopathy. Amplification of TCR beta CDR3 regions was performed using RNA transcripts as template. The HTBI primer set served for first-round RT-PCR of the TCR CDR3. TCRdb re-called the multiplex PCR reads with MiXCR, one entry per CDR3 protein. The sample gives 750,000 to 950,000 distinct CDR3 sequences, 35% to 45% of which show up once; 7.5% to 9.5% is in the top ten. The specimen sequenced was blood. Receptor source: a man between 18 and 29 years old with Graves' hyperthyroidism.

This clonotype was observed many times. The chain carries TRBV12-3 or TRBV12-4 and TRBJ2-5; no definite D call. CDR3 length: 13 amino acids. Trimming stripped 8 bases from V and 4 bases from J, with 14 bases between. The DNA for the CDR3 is TGTGCCAGCGGCCCCCCGGGTGGAGAGACCCAGTACTTC. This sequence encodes CASGPPGGETQYF.

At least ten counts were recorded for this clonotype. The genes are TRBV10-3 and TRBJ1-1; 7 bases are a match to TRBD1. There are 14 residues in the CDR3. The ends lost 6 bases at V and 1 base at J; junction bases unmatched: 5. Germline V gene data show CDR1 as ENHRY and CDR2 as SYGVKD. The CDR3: CAIRDRDTNTEAFF. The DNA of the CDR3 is TGTGCCATCAGAGACAGGGATACGAACACTGAAGCTTTCTTT.

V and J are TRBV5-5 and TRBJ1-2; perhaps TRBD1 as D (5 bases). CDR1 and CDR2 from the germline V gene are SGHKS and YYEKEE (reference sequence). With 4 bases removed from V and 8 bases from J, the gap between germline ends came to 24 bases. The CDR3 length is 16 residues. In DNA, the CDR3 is TGTGCCAGCAGCCAAGATGGCTTTGGGGGGGAGGGAGGCTACACCTTC. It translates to CASSQDGFGGEGGYTF.

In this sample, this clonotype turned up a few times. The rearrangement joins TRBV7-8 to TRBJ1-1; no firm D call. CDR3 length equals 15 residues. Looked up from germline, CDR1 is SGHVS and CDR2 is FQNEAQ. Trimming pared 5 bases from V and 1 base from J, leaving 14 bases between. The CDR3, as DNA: TGTGCCAGCAGCCCCGACTCGGGAGGGAACACTGAAGCTTTCTTT. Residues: CASSPDSGGNTEAFF.

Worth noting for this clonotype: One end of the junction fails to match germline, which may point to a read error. The CDR3 region is CASSLERGAPYEQYF. The DNA of the CDR3 is TGTGCCAGCAGTTTAGAACGGGGGGCTCCCTACGAGCAGTACTTC. J is TRBJ2-7 and V is TRBV11-2, with D possibly matching TRBD2 (7 bases). Germline-derived CDR1 and CDR2 are SGHAT and FQNNGV. The CDR3 is made up of 15 amino acids.

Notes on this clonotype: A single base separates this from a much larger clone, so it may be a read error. The CDR3 loop is CASRRPAGAWGETQYF. CDR3 DNA: TGTGCCAGCAGGCGGCCAGCGGGAGCCTGGGGAGAGACCCAGTACTTC. This chain links TRBV7-8 with TRBJ2-5, with 8 bases fitting TRBD2. The V segment lost 6 bases and the J segment 4 bases; nucleotides outside the gene matches: 13. The germline V gene encodes CDR1 SGHVS and CDR2 FQNEAQ. The CDR3 length is 16 residues.

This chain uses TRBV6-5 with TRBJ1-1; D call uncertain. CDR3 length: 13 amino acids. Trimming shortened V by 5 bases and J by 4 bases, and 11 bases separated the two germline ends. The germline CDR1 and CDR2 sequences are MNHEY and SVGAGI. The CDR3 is CASSGGFFTEAFF. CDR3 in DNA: TGTGCCAGCAGTGGTGGGTTTTTCACTGAAGCTTTCTTT.

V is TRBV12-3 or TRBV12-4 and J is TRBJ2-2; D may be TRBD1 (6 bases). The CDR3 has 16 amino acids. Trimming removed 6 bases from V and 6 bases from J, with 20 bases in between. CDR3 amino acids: CASSLDPTGGPGELFF. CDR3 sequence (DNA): TGTGCCAGCAGCCTCGACCCGACAGGAGGCCCCGGGGAGCTGTTTTTT.

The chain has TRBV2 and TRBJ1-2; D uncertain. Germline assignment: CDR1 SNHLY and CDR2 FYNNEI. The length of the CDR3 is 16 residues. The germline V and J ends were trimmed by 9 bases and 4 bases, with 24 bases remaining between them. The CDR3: CASRPANTEASYGYTF. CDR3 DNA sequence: TGTGCCAGTCGTCCAGCAAACACTGAAGCCTCCTATGGCTACACCTTC.

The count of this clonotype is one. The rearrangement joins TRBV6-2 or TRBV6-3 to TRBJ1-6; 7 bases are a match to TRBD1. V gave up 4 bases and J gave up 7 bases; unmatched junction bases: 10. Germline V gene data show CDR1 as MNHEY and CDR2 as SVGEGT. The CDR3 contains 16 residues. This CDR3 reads CASSSPGTGANSPLHF. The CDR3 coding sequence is TGTGCCAGCAGTTCTCCCGGAACAGGGGCCAATTCACCCCTCCACTTT.

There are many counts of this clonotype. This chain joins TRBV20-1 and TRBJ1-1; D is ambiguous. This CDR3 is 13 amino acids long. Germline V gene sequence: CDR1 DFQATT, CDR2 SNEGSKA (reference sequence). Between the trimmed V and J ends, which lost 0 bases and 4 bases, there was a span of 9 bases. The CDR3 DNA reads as TGCAGTGCTAGAGATTCGGGTGGCACTGAAGCTTTCTTT. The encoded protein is CSARDSGGTEAFF.

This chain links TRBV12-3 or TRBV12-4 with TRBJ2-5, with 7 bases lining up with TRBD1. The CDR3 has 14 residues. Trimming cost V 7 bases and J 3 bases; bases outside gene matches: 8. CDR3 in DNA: TGTGCCAGCACCCCTGGACAGGCGGAAGAGACCCAGTACTTC. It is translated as CASTPGQAEETQYF.

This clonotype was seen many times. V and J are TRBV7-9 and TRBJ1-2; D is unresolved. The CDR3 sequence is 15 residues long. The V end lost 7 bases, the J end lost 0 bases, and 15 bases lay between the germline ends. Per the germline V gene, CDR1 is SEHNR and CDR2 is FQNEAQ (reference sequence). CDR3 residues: CASTSLAGTNYGYTF. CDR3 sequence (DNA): TGTGCCAGCACTTCATTGGCAGGAACTAACTATGGCTACACCTTC.

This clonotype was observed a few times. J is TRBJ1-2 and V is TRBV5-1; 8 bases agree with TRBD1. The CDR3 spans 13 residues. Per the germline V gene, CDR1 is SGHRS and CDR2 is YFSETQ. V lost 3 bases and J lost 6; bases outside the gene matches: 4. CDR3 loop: CASSSQGEDGYTF. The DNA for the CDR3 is TGCGCCAGCAGCTCACAGGGGGAGGATGGCTACACCTTC.

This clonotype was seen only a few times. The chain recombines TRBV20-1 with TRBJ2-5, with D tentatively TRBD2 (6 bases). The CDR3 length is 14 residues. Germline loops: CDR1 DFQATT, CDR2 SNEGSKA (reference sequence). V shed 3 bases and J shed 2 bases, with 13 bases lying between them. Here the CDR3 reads CSASRGLTQETQYF. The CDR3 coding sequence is TGCAGTGCTAGCCGAGGACTAACACAAGAGACCCAGTACTTC.

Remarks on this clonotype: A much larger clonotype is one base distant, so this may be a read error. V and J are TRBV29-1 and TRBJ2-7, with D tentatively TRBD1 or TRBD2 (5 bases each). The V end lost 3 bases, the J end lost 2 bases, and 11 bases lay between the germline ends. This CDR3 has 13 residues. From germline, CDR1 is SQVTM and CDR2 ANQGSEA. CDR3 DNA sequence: TGCAGCGTTGAGGGGGTTAGTGCCTACGAGCAGTACTTC. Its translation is CSVEGVSAYEQYF.

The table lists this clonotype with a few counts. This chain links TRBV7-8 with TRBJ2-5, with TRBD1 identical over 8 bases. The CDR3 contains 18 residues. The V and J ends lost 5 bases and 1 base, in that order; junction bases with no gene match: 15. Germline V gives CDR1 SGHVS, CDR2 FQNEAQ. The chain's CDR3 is CASSPPDPGQGTQETQYF. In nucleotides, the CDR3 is TGTGCCAGCAGCCCTCCAGATCCCGGACAGGGAACCCAAGAGACCCAGTACTTC. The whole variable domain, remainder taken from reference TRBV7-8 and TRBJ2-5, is GAGVSQSPRYKVAKRGQDVALRCDPISGHVSLFWYQQALGQGPEFLTYFQNEAQLDKSGLPSDRFFAERPEGSVSTLKIQRTQQEDSAVYLCASSPPDPGQGTQETQYFGPGTRLLVL.

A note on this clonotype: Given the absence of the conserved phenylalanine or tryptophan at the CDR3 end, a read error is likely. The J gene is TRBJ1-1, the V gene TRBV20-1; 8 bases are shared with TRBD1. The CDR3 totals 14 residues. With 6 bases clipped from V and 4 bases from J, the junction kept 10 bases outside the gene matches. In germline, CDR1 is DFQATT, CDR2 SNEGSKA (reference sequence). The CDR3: CSAGRTGRSTEAFL. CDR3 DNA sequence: TGCAGTGCCGGGCGGACAGGGAGGTCCACTGAAGCTTTCCTT.

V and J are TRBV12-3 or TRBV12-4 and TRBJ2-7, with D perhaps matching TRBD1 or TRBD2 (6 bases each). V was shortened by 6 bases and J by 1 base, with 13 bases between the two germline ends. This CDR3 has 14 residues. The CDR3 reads CASSLRGLSYEQYF. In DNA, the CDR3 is TGTGCCAGCAGCCTCAGGGGACTTTCCTACGAGCAGTACTTC.

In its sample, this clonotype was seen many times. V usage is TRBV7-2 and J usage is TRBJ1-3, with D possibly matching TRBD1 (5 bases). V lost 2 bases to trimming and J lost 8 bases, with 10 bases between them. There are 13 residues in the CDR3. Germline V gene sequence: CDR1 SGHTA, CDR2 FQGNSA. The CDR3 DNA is TGTGCCAGCAGCTTATGGCCGGGGGACACCATATATTTT. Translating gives CASSLWPGDTIYF.

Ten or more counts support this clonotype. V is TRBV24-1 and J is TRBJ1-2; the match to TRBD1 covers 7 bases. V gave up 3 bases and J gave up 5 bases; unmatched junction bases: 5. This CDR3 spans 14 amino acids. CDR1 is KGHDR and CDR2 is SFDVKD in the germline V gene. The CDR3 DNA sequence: TGTGCCACCAGTGATCCACACAGGGGTTATGGCTACACCTTC. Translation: CATSDPHRGYGYTF.

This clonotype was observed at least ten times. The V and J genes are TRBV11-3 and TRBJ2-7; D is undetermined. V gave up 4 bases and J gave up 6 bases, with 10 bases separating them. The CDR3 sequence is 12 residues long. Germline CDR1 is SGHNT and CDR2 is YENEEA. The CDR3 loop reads CASSSADVEQYF. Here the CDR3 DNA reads TGTGCCAGCAGCTCGGCCGATGTCGAGCAGTACTTC.

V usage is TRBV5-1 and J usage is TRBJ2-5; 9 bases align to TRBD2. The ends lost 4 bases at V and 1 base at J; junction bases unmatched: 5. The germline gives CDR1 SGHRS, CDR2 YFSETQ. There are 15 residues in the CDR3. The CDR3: CASSGSGSPQETQYF. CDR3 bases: TGCGCCAGCAGCGGTAGCGGGAGTCCCCAAGAGACCCAGTACTTC.

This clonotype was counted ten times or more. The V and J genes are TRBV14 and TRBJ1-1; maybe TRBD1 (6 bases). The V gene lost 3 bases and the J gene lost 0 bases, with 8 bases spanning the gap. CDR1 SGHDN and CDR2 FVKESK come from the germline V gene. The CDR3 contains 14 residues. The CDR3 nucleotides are TGTGCCAGCAGCCAGGGACACCTGAACACTGAAGCTTTCTTT. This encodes CASSQGHLNTEAFF.

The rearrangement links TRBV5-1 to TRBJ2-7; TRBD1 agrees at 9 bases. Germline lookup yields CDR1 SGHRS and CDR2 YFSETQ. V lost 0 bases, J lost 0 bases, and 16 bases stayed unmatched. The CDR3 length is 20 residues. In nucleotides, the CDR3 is TGCGCCAGCAGCTTGGCCACGGGACAGGGCTCTCTTCTGAGCTCCTACGAGCAGTACTTC. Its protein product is CASSLATGQGSLLSSYEQYF.

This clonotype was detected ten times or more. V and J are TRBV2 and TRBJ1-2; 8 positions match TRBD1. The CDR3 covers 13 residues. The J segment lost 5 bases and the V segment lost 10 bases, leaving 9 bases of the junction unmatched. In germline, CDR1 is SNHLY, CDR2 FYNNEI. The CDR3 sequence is CATAGGERYGYTF. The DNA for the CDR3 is TGTGCCACCGCAGGGGGCGAGAGGTATGGCTACACCTTC.

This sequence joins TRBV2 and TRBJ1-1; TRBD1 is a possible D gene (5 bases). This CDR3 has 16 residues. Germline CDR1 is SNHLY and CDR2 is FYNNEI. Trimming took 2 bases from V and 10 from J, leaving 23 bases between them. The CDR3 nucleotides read TGTGCCAGCAGTGAAAACGTAAGGGGCCAGGGAGTCCGAGCTTTCTTT. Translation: CASSENVRGQGVRAFF. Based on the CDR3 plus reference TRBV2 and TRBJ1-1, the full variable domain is EPEVTQTPSHQVTQMGQEVILRCVPISNHLYFYWYRQILGQKVEFLVSFYNNEISEKSEIFDDQFSVERPDGSNFTLKIRSTKLEDSAMYFCASSENVRGQGVRAFFGQGTRLTVV.

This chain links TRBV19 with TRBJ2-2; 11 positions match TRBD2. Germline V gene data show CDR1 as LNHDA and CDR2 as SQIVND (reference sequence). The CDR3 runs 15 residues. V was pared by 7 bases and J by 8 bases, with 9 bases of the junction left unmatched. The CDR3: CASISLAGAGGELFF. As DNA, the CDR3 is TGTGCCAGTATCTCACTAGCGGGAGCCGGTGGGGAGCTGTTTTTT.